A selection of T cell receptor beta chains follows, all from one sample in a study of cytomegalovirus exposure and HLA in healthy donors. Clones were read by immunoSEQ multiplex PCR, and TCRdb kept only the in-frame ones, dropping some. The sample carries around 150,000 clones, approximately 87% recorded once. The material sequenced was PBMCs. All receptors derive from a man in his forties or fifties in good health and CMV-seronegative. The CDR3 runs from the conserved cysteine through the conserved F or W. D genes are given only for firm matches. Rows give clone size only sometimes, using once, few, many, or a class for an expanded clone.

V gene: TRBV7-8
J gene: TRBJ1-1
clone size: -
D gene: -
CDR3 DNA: TGTGCCAGCAGCTTAGACAGGGCGGCTGAAGCTTTCTTT
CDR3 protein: CASSLDRAAEAFF

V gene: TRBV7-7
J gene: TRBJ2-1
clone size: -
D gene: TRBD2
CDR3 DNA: TGTGCTAGCAGCTCCGGGACTAGCGTTAATGAGCAGTTCTTC
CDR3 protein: CASSSGTSVNEQFF

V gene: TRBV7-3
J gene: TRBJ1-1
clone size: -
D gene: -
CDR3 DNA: TGTGCCAGCAGCTTAACGTCCCGCAGGGAGGTAGCTTTCTTT
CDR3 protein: CASSLTSRREVAFF

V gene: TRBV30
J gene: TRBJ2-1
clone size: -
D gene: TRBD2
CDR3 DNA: TGTGCCTGGAGCGCCGGACTAGCGGGAGGGCTAAGGTCCTACAATGAGCAGTTCTTC
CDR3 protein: CAWSAGLAGGLRSYNEQFF

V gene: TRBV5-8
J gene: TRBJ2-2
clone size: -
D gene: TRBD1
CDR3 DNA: TGTGCCAGCAGCTTGGACGGACAGGGCGCTACCCTTGAGGGCCGGGAGCTGTTTTTT
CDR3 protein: CASSLDGQGATLEGRELFF

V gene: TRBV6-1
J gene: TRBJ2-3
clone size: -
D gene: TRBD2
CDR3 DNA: TGTGCCAGCAGTGAAAGCACGGGAGGGGCAGATACGCAGTATTTT
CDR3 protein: CASSESTGGADTQYF

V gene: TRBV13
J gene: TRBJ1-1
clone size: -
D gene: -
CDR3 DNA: TGTGCCAGCAGCCTCGTCCAGGGGACCACTGAAGCTTTCTTT
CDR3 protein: CASSLVQGTTEAFF

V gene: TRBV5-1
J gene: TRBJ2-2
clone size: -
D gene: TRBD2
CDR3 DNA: TGCGCCAGCAACCCCGCGACTAGCGGGAGTGCCGGGGAGCTGTTTTTT
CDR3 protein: CASNPATSGSAGELFF

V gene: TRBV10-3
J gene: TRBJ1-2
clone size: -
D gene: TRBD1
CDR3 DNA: TGTGCCATCAGTGAAGCCGTTACAGGGGGCAATGGCTACACCTTC
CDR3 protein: CAISEAVTGGNGYTF

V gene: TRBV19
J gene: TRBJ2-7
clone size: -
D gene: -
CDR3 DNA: TGTGCCAGTAGTGGAGCGGTCCGTCGGGAGCAGTACTTC
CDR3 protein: CASSGAVRREQYF

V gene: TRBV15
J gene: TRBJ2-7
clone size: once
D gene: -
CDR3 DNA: TGTGCCACCAGCGGGGGAGGACCCTACGAGCAGTACTTC
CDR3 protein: CATSGGGPYEQYF

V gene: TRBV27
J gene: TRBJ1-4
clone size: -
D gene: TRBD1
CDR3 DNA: TGTGCCAGCAGTTTATCTCCGAGGACAGGGAGGGAAAAACTGTTTTTT
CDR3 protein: CASSLSPRTGREKLFF

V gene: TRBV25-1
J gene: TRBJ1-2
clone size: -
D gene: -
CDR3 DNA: TGTGCCAGCAGTGAACGGGGGAGGAACTATGGCTACACCTTC
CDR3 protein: CASSERGRNYGYTF

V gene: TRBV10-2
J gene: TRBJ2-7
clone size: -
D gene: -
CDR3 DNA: TGCGCCTCCCAGGGGCAGTACTACGAGCAGTACTTC
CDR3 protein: CASQGQYYEQYF

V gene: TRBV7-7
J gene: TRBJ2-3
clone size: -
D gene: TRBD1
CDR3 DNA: TGTGCTAGCAGCTTAGGGGGACAGGCCACAGATACGCAGTATTTT
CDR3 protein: CASSLGGQATDTQYF

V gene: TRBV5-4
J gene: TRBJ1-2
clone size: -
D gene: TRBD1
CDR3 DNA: TGTGCCAGCAGCTTGGCGCTTCAGGACAGGCAGACCTTC
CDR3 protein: CASSLALQDRQTF

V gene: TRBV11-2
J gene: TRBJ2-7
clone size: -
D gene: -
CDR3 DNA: TGTGCCAGCAGCTGGATTGCAGGGAACGTTTACGAGCAGTACTTC
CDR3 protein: CASSWIAGNVYEQYF

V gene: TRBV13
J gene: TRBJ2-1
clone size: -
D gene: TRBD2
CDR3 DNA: TGTGCCAGCAGCTTAGTTGCGGGAGGGCCGTACAATGAGCAGTTCTTC
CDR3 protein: CASSLVAGGPYNEQFF

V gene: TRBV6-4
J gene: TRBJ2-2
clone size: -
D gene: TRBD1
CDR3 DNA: TGTGCCAGCAGGCGGGACAGGGGGAGCACCGGGGAGCTGTTTTTT
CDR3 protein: CASRRDRGSTGELFF

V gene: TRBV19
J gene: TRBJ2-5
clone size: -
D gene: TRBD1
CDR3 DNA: TGTGCCAGTGCCGGGACAGGGGTCGAGACCCAGTACTTC
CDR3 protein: CASAGTGVETQYF

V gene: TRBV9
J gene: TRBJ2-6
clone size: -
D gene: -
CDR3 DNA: TGTGCCAGCAGCGTAGCTGAGGAGGTCAGCCCAATCTCTGGGGCCAACGTCCTGACTTTC
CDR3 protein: CASSVAEEVSPISGANVLTF

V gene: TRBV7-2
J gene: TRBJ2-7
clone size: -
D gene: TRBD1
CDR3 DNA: TGTGCCAGCAGCTTAGGACAGGGGTGGGACGAGCAGTACTTC
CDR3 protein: CASSLGQGWDEQYF

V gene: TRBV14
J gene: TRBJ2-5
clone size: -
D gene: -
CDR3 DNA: TGTGCCAGCAGCCAAGAATCGGTACGGCAGTACTTC
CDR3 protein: CASSQESVRQYF

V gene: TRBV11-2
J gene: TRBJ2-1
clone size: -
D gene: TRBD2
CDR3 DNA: TGTGCCAGCAGCCGGGGGGCGGGGGGAGCTGCGGCCTACAATGAGCAGTTCTTC
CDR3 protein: CASSRGAGGAAAYNEQFF

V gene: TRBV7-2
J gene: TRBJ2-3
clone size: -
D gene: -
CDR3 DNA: TGTGCCAGCAGCGTGGAGGGCGTACGGGCTGGTACGCAGTATTTT
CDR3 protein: CASSVEGVRAGTQYF

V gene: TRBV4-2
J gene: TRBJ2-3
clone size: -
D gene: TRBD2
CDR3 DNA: TGTGCCAGCAGCCAGGGGGGCCGCGAGCGGGAGGGCCTTTATTTT
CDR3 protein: CASSQGGREREGLYF

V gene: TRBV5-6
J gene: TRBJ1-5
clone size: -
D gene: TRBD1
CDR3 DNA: TGTGCCAGCAGCACCACAGGGGGAGTTCAGCCCCAGCATTTT
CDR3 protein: CASSTTGGVQPQHF